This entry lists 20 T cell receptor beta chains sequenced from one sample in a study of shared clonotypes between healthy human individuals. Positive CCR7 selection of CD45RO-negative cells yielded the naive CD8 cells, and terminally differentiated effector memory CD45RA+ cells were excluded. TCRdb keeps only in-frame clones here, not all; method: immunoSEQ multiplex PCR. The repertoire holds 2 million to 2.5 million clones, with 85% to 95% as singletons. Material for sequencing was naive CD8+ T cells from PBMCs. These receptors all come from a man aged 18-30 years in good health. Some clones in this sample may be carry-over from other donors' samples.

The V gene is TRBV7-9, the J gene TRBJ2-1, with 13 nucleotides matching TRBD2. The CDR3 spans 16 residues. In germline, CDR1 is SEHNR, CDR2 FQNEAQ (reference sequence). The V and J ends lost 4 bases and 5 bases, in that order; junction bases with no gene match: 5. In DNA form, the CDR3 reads TGTGCCAGCAGCTCCAAGGGACTAGCGGGAAACAATGAGCAGTTCTTC. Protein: CASSSKGLAGNNEQFF.

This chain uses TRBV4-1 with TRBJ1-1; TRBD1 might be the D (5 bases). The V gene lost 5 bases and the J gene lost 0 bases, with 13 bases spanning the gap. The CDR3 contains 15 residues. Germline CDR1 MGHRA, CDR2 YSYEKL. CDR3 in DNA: TGCGCCAGCAGCGCCAGGACGGGGGTGAACACTGAAGCTTTCTTT. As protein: CASSARTGVNTEAFF.

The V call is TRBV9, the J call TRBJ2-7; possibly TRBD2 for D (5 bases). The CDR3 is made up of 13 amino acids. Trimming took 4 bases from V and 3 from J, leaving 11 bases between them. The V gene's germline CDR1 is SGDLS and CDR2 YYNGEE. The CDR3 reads CASSPASGYEQYF. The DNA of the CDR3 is TGTGCCAGCAGCCCCGCCAGCGGCTACGAGCAGTACTTC.

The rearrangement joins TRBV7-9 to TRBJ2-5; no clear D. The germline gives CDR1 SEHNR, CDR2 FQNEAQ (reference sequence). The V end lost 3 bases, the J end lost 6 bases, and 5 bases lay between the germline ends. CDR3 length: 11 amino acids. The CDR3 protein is CASSFGKTQYF. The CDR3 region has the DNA TGTGCCAGCAGCTTCGGAAAGACCCAGTACTTC.

The CDR3 protein is CSVERVVLFF. The CDR3 DNA sequence: TGCAGCGTTGAGCGGGTGGTACTGTTCTTC. The gene calls are TRBV29-1 and TRBJ2-1; possible D gene TRBD2, 5 bases. With 3 bases removed from V and 15 bases from J, the gap between germline ends came to 12 bases. CDR1 and CDR2 (germline): SQVTM, ANQGSEA. The CDR3 runs to 10 residues.

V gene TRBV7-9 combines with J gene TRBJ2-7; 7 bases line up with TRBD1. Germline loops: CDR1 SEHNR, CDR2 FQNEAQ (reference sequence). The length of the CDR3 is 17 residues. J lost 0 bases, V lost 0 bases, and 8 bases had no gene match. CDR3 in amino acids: CASSLAFGTASSYEQYF. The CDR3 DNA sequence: TGTGCCAGCAGCTTAGCGTTTGGGACAGCCTCCTCCTACGAGCAGTACTTC.

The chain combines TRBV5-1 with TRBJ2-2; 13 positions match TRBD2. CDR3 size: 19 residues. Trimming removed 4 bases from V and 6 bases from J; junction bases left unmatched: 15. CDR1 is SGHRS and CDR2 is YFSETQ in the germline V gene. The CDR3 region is CASSPTSGRASGSPGELFF. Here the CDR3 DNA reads TGCGCCAGCAGCCCTACTAGCGGGAGGGCCTCTGGATCCCCCGGGGAGCTGTTTTTT. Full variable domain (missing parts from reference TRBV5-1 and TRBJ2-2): KAGVTQTPRYLIKTRGQQVTLSCSPISGHRSVSWYQQTPGQGLQFLFEYFSETQRNKGNFPGRFSGRQFSNSRSEMNVSTLELGDSALYLCASSPTSGRASGSPGELFFGEGSRLTVL.

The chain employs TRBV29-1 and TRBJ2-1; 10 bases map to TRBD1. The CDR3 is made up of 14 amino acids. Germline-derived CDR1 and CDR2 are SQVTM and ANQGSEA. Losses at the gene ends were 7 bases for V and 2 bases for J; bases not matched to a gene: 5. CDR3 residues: CSAKTGGAYNEQFF. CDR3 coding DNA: TGCAGCGCCAAGACAGGGGGCGCCTACAATGAGCAGTTCTTC.

The CDR3 DNA follows: TGTGCCAGCAGCTTAGGGGGACAGGGGACCTACGAGCAGTACTTC. It translates to CASSLGGQGTYEQYF. J is TRBJ2-7 and V is TRBV11-2, with 10 positions matching TRBD1. The junction had 2 bases not matched to a gene; V was cut back by 1 base and J by 2 bases. The germline V gene has CDR1 SGHAT and CDR2 FQNNGV. The CDR3 runs 15 residues.

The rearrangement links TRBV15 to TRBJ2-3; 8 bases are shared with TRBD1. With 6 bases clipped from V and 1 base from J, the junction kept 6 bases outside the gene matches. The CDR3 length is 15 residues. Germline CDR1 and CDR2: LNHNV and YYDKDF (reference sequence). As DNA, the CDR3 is TGTGCCACCAGAGGGCAGGGGGCGCGCACAGATACGCAGTATTTT. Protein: CATRGQGARTDTQYF. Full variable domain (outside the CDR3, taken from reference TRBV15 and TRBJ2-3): DAMVIQNPRYQVTQFGKPVTLSCSQTLNHNVMYWYQQKSSQAPKLLFHYYDKDFNNEADTPDNFQSRRPNTSFCFLDIRSPGLGDTAMYLCATRGQGARTDTQYFGPGTRLTVL.

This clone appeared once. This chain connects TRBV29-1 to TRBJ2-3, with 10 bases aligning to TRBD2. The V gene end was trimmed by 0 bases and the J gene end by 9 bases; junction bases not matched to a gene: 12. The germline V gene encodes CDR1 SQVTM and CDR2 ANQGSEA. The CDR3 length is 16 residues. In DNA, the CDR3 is TGCAGCGTTGAAGATCCGCCTAGCGGGAGAATCGGCACGCAGTATTTT. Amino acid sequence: CSVEDPPSGRIGTQYF.

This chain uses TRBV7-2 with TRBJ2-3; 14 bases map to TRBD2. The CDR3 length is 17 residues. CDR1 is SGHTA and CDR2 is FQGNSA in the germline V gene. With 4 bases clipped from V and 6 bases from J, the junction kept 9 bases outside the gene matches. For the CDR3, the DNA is TGTGCCAGCAGCTCTCCGGGACTAGCGGGAGTTTGGGATACGCAGTATTTT. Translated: CASSSPGLAGVWDTQYF.

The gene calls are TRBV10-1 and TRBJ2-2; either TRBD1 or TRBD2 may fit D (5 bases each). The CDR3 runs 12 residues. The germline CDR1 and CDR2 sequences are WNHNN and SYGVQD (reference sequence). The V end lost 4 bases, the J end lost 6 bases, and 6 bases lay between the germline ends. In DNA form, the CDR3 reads TGCGCCAGCAGTGCGGGGCCCGGGGAGCTGTTTTTT. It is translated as CASSAGPGELFF.

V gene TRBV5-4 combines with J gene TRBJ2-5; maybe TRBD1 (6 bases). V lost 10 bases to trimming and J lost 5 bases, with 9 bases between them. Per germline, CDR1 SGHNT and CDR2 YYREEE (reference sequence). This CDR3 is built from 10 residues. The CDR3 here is CAAGAETQYF. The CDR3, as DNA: TGTGCCGCAGGGGCCGAGACCCAGTACTTC.

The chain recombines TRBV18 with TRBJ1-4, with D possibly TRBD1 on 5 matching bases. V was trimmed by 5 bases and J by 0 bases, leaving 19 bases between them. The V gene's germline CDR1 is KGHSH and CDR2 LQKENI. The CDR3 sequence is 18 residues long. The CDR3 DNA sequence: TGTGCCAGCTCAAATTGGGGACGACAACGGGCAACTAATGAAAAACTGTTTTTT. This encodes CASSNWGRQRATNEKLFF.

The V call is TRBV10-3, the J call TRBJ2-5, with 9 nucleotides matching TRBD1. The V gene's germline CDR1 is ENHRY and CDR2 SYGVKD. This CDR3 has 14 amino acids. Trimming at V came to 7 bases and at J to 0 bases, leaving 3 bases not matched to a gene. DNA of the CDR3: TGTGCCATCATGGGACAGGGCTACCAAGAGACCCAGTACTTC. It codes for CAIMGQGYQETQYF.

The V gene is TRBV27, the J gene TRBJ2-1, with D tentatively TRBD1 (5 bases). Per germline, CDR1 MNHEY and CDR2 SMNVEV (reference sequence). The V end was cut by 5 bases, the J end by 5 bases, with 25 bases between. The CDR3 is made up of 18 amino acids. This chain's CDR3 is CASSPFFVRVMPDNEQFF. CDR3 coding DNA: TGTGCCAGCAGTCCGTTCTTCGTCAGGGTGATGCCAGACAATGAGCAGTTCTTC.

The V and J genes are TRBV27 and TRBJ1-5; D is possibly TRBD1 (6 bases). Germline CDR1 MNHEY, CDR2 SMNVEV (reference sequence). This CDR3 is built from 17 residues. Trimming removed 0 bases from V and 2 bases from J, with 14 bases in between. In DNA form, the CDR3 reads TGTGCCAGCAGTTTATCTGCGGGACAATATGGCAATCAGCCCCAGCATTTT. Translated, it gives CASSLSAGQYGNQPQHF.

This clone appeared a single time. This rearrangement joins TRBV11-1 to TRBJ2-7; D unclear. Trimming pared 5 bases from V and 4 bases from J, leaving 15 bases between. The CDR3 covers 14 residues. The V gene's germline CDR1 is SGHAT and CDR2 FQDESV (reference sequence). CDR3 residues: CASSPTRTGYEQYF. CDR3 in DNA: TGTGCCAGCAGCCCCACAAGGACCGGGTACGAGCAGTACTTC.

Here the CDR3 reads CASSQEVSTEAFF. The CDR3 nucleotides are TGCGCCAGCAGCCAGGAGGTCAGCACTGAAGCTTTCTTT. V and J are TRBV4-1 and TRBJ1-1; no reliable D call. Between the trimmed V and J ends, which lost 3 bases and 4 bases, there was a span of 9 bases. In germline, CDR1 is MGHRA, CDR2 YSYEKL. The CDR3 has 13 residues.